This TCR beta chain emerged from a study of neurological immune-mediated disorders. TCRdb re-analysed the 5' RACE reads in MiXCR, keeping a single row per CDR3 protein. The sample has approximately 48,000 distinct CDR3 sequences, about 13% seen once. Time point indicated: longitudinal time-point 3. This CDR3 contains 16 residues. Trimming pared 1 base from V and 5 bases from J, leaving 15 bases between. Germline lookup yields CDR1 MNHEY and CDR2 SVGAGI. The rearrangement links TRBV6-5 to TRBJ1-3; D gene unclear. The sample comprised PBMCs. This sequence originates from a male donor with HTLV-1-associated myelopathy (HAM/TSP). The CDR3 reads CASSYYPGVVRNTIYF. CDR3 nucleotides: TGTGCCAGCAGTTACTATCCTGGTGTTGTAAGAAACACCATATATTTT.